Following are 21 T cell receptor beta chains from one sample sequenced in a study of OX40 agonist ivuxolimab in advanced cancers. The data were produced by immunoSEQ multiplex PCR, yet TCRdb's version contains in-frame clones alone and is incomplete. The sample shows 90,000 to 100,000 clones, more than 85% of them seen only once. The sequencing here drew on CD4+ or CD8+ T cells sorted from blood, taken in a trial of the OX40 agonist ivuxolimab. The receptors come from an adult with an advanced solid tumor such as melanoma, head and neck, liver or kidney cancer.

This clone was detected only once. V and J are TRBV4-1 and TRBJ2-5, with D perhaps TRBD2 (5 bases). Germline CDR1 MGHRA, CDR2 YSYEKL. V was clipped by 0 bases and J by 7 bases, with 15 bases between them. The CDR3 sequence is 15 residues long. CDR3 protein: CASSQENSGIGTQYF. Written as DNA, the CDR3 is TGCGCCAGCAGCCAAGAGAATTCGGGGATCGGGACCCAGTACTTC.

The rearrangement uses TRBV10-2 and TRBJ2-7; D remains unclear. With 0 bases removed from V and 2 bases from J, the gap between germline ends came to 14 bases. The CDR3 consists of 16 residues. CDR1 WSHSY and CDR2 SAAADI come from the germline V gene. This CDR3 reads CASSESVGRPPYEQYV. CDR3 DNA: TGCGCCAGCAGTGAGTCGGTCGGGCGGCCTCCCTACGAGCAGTACGTC.

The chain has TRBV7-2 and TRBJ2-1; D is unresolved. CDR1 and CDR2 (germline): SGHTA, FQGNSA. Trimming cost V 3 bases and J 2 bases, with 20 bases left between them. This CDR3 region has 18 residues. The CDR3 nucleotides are TGTGCCAGCAGCTTTTCCTTTTCCACTGGGCCCACCTACAATGAGCAGTTCTTC. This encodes CASSFSFSTGPTYNEQFF.

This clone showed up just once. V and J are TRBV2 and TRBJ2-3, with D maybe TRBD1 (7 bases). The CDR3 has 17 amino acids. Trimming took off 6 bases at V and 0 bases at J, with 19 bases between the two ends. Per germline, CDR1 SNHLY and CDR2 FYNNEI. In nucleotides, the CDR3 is TGTGCCAGCAGCGCCCTCCAGGGGGGCCTTAGCACAGATACGCAGTATTTT. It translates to CASSALQGGLSTDTQYF.

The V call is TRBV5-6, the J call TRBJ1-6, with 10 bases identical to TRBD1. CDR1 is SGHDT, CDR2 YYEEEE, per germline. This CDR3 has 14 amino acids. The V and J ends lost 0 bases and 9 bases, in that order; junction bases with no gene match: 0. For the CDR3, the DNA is TGTGCCAGCAGCTTGGGACAGGGGGCTTCACCCCTCCACTTT. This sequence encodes CASSLGQGASPLHF.

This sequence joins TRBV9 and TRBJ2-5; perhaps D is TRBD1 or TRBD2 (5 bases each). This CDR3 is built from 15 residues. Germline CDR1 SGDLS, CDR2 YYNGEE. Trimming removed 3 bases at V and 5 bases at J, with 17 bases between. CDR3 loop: CASSAPGTERETQYF. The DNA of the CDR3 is TGTGCCAGCAGCGCTCCCGGGACGGAGAGGGAGACCCAGTACTTC.

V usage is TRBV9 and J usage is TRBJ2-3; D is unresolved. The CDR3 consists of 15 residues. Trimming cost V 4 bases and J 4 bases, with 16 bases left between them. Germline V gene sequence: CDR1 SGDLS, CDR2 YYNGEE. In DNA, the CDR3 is TGTGCCAGCAGCCTCCTAGATTTCGGTTCAGATACGCAGTATTTT. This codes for CASSLLDFGSDTQYF.

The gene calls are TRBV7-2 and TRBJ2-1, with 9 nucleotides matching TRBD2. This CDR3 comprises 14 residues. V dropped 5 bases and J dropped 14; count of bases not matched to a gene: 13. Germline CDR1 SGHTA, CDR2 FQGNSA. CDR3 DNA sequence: TGTGCCAGCAGCCGACTTCCGGGACTAGCAAGGAAGTTCTTC. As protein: CASSRLPGLARKFF.

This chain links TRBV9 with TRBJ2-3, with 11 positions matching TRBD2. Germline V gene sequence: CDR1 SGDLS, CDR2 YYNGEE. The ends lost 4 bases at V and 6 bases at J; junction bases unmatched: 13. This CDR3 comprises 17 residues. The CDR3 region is CASSLGTSGPLMDTQYF. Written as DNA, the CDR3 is TGTGCCAGCAGCCTAGGGACTAGCGGTCCCCTTATGGATACGCAGTATTTT.

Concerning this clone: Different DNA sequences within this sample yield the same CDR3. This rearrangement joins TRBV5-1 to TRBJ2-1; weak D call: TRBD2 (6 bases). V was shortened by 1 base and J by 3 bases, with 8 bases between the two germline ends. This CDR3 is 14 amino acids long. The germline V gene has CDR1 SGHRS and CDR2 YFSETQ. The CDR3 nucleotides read TGCGCCAGCAGCTTGACGGGAGTCTACAATGAGCAGTTCTTC. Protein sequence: CASSLTGVYNEQFF.

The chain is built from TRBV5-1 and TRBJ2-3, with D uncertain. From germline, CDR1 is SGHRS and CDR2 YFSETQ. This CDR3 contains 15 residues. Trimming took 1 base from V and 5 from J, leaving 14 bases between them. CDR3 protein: CASSLNGPRGDTQYF. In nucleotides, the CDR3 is TGCGCCAGCAGCTTGAACGGACCCCGAGGAGATACGCAGTATTTT. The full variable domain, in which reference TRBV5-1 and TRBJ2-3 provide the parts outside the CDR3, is KAGVTQTPRYLIKTRGQQVTLSCSPISGHRSVSWYQQTPGQGLQFLFEYFSETQRNKGNFPGRFSGRQFSNSRSEMNVSTLELGDSALYLCASSLNGPRGDTQYFGPGTRLTVL.

The CDR3 reads CASSWDRGDGYTF. In nucleotides, the CDR3 is TGTGCCAGCAGCTGGGACAGGGGAGATGGCTACACCTTC. The chain combines TRBV11-1 with TRBJ1-2; 10 nucleotides match TRBD1. Germline loops: CDR1 SGHAT, CDR2 FQDESV (reference sequence). The ends lost 4 bases at V and 6 bases at J; junction bases unmatched: 2. CDR3 length: 13 amino acids. The variable domain in full, with the rest retrieved from reference TRBV11-1 and TRBJ1-2, is EAEVAQSPRYKITEKSQAVAFWCDPISGHATLYWYRQILGQGPELLVQFQDESVVDDSQLPKDRFSAERLKGVDSTLKIQPAELGDSAMYLCASSWDRGDGYTFGSGTRLTVV.

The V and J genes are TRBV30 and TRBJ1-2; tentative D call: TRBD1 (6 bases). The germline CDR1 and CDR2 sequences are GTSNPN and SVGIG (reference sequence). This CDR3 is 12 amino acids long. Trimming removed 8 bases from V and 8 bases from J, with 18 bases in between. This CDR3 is CAEGGTQRGYTF. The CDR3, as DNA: TGTGCCGAGGGGGGGACTCAACGAGGCTACACCTTC. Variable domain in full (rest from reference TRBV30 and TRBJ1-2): SQTIHQWPATLVQPVGSPLSLECTVEGTSNPNLYWYRQAAGRGLQLLFYSVGIGQISSEVPQNLSASRPQDRQFILSSKKLLLSDSGFYLCAEGGTQRGYTFGSGTRLTVV.

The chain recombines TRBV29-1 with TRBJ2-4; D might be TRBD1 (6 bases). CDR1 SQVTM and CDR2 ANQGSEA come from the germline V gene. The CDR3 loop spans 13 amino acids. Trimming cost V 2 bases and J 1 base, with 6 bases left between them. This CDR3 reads CSVETGAKNIQYF. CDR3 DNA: TGCAGCGTTGAAACAGGGGCCAAAAACATTCAGTACTTC.

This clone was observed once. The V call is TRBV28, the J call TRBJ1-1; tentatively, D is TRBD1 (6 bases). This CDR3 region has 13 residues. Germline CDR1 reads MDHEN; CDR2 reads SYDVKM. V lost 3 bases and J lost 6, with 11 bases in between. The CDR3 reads CASSLNRDAEAFF. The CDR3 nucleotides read TGTGCCAGCAGTTTGAACAGGGACGCTGAAGCTTTCTTT.

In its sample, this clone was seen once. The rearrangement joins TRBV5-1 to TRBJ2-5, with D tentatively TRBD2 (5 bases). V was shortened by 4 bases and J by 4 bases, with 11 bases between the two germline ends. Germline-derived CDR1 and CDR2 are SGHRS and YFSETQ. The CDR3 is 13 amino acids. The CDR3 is CASSGSSTETQYF. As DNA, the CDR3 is TGCGCCAGCAGCGGATCTAGCACAGAGACCCAGTACTTC.

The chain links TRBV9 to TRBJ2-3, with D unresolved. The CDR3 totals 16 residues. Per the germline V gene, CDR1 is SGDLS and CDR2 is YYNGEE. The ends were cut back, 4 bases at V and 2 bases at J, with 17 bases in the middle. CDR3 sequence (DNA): TGTGCCAGCAGCCGGACCCAGGCGTTGATCACAGATACGCAGTATTTT. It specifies CASSRTQALITDTQYF.

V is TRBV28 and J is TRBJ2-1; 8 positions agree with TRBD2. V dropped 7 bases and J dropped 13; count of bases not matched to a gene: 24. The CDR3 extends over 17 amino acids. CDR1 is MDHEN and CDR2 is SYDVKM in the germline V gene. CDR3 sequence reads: CASTSLRDTDGREAQFF. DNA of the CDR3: TGTGCCAGCACTTCTCTCCGGGACACGGATGGGCGGGAGGCTCAGTTCTTC.

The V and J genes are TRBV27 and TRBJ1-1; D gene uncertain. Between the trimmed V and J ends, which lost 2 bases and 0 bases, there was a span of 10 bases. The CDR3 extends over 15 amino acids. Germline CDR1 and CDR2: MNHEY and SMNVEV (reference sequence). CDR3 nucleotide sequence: TGTGCCAGCAGTTTAACGGGCCAGTTGAACACTGAAGCTTTCTTT. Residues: CASSLTGQLNTEAFF.

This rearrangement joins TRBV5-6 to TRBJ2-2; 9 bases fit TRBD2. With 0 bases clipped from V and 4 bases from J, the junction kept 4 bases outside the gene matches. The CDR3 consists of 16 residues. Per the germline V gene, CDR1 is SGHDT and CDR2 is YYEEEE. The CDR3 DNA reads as TGTGCCAGCAGCTTGGTTTGGCGGGAGGGCACCGGGGAGCTGTTTTTT. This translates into CASSLVWREGTGELFF.

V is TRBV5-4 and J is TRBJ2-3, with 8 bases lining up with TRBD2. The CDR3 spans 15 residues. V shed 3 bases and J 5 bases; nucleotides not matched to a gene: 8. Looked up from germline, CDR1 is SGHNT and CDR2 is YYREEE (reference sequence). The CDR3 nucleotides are TGTGCCAGCAGCTCTGGTGGGCTAGCGGGAGATACGCAGTATTTT. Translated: CASSSGGLAGDTQYF.